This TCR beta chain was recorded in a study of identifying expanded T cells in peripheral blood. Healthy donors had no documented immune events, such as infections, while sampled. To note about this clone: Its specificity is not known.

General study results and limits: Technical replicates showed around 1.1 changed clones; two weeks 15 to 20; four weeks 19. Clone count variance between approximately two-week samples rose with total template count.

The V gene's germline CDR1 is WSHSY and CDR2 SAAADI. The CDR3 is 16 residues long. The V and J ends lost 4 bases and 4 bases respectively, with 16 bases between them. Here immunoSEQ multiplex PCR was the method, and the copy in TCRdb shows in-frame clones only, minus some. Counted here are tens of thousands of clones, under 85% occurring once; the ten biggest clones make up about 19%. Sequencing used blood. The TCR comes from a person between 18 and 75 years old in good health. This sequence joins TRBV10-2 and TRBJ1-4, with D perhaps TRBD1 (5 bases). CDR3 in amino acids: CASSGSGRTDNEKLFF. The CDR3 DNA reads TGCGCCAGCAGTGGTTCAGGGCGAACTGATAATGAAAAACTGTTTTTT.